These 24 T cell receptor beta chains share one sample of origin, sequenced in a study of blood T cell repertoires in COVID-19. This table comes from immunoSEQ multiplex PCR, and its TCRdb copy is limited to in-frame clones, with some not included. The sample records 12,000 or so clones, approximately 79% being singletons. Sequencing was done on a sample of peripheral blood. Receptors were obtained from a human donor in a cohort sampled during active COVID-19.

DNA of the CDR3: TGTGCCAGCAGCTGGGACAGGCGCCAAGAGACCCAGTACTTC. Encoded protein: CASSWDRRQETQYF. The V call is TRBV5-6, the J call TRBJ2-5, with 8 bases lining up with TRBD1. The germline V gene encodes CDR1 SGHDT and CDR2 YYEEEE. V trimming: 3 bases; J trimming: 1 base; junction bases outside the gene matches: 2. The CDR3 is 14 residues long.

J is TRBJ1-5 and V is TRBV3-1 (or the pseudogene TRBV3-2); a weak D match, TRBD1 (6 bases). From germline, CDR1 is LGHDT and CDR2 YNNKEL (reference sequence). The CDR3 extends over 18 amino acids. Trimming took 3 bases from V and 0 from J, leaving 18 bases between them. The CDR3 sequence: CASSHYGQSLLSNQPQHF. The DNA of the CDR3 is TGTGCCAGCAGCCATTATGGACAGTCCTTACTTAGCAATCAGCCCCAGCATTTT.

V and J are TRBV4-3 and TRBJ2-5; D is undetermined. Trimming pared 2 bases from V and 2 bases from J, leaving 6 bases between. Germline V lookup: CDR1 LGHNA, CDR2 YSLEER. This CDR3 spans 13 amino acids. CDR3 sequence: CASSQSFQETQYF. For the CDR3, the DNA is TGCGCCAGCAGCCAAAGCTTTCAAGAGACCCAGTACTTC.

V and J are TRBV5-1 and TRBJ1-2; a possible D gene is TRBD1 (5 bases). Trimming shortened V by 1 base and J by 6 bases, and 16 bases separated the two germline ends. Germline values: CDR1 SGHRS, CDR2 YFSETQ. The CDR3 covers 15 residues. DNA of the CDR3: TGCGCCAGCAGCTTGAGGAATTCAGGGAACGATGGCTACACCTTC. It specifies CASSLRNSGNDGYTF.

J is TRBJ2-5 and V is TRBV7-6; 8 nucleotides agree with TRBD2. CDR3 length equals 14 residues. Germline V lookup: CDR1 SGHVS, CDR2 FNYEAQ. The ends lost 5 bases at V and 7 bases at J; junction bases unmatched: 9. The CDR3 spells CASSTGLVLGTQYF. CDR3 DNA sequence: TGTGCCAGCAGCACGGGACTAGTTCTCGGGACCCAGTACTTC.

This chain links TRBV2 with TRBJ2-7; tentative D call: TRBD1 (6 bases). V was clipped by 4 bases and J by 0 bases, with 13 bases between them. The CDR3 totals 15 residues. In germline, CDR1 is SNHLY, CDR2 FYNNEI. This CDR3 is CASSGVQGYSYEQYF. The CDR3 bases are TGTGCCAGCAGTGGCGTACAGGGATACTCCTACGAGCAGTACTTC.

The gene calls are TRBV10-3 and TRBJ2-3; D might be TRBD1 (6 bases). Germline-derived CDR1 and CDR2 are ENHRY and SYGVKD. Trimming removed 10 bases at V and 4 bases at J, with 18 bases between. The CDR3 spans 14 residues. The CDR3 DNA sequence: TGTGCCACCGCTCGGTGGGGGCCCCCAGATACGCAGTATTTT. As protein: CATARWGPPDTQYF.

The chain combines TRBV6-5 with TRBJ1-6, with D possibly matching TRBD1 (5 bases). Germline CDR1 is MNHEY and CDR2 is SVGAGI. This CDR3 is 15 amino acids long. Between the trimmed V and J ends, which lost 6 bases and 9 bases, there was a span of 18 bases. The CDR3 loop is CASSSLYHQGSPLHF. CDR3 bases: TGTGCCAGCAGCTCCTTATATCACCAGGGTTCACCCCTCCACTTT.

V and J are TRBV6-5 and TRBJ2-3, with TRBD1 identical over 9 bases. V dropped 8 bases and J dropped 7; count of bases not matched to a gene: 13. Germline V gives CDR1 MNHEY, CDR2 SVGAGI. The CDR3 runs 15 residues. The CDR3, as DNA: TGTGCCAGCCGCTCCGGGACAGGGCTCCCAAATACGCAGTATTTT. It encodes CASRSGTGLPNTQYF.

CDR3 sequence reads: CASGLGGVYGYTF. CDR3 bases: TGTGCTAGTGGTTTGGGCGGGGTCTATGGCTACACCTTC. This chain connects TRBV12-5 to TRBJ1-2; D gene ambiguous. V lost 1 base and J lost 4, with 7 bases in between. CDR3 length: 13 amino acids. Germline V gene lookup returns CDR1 LGHNT and CDR2 FRNRAP.

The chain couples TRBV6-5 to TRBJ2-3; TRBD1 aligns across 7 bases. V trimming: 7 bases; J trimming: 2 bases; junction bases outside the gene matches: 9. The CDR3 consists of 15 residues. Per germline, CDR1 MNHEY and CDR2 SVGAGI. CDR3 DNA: TGTGCCAGCACTCGAGGGACAGCCGCCACAGATACGCAGTATTTT. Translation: CASTRGTAATDTQYF.

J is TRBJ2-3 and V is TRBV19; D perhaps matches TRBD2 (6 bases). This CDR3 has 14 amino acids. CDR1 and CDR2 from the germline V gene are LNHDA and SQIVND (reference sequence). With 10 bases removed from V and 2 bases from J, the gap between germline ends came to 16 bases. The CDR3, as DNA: TGTGCCACCCATAGGAGGGGCTACACAGATACGCAGTATTTT. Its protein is CATHRRGYTDTQYF.

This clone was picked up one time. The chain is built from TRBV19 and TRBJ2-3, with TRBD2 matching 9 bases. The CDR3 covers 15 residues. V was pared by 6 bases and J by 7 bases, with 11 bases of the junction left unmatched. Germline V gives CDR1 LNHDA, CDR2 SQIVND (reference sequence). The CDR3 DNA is TGTGCCAGTAGACTACTTGCGGGGGGGCCACATACGCAGTATTTT. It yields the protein CASRLLAGGPHTQYF.

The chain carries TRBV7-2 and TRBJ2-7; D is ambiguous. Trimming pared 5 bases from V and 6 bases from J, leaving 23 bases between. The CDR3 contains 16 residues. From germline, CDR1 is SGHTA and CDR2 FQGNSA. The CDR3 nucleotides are TGTGCCAGCAGCCTAACCCAAGTCGGGTACGTTGGCGAGCAGTACTTC. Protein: CASSLTQVGYVGEQYF.

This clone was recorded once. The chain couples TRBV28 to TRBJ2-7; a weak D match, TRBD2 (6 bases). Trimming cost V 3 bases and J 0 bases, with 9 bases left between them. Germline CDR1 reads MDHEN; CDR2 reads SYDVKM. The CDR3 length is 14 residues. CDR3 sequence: CASSLTGDSYEQYF. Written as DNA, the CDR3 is TGTGCCAGCAGTTTGACGGGAGACTCCTACGAGCAGTACTTC.

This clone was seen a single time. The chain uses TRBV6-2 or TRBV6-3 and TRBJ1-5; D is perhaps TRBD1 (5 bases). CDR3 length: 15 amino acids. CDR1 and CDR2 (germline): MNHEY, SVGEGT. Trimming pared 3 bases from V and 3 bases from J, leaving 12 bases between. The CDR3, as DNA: TGTGCCAGCAGTTATTATGGGGCCTACAATCAGCCCCAGCATTTT. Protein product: CASSYYGAYNQPQHF.

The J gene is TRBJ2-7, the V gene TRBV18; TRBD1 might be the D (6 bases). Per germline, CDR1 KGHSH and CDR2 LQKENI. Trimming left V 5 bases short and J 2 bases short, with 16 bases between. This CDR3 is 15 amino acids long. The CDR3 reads CASSSGVGLAYEQYF. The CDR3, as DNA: TGTGCCAGCTCATCAGGGGTAGGCTTAGCCTACGAGCAGTACTTC.

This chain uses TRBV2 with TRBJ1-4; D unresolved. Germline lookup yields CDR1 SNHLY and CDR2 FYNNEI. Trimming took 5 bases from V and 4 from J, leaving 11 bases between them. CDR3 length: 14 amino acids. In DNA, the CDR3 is TGTGCCAGCAGTACCAGTAACCTTAATGAAAAACTGTTTTTT. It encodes CASSTSNLNEKLFF.

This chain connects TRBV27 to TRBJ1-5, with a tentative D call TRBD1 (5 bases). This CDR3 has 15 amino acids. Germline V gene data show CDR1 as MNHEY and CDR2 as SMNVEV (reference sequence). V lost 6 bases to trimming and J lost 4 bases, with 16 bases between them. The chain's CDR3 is CASRAEGLVNQPQHF. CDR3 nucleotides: TGTGCCAGCAGGGCGGAGGGACTGGTAAATCAGCCCCAGCATTTT.

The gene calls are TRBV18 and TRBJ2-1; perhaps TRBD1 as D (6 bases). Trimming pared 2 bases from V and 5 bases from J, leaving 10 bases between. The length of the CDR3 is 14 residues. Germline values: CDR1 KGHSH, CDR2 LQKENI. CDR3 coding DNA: TGTGCCAGCTCACCAACGACAGGAGACAATGAGCAGTTCTTC. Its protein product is CASSPTTGDNEQFF.

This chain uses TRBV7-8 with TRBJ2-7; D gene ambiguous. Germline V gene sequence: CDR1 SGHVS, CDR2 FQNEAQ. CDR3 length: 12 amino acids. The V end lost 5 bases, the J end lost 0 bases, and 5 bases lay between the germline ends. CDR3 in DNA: TGTGCCAGCAGCCTGAGCTCCTACGAGCAGTACTTC. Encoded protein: CASSLSSYEQYF.

CDR3 sequence reads: CASSDRGQETQYF. The DNA for the CDR3 is TGTGCCAGCAGTGACAGGGGGCAAGAGACCCAGTACTTC. The V and J genes are TRBV2 and TRBJ2-5; 7 nucleotides align to TRBD1. This CDR3 comprises 13 residues. CDR1 SNHLY and CDR2 FYNNEI come from the germline V gene. V gave up 3 bases and J gave up 2 bases; unmatched junction bases: 0.

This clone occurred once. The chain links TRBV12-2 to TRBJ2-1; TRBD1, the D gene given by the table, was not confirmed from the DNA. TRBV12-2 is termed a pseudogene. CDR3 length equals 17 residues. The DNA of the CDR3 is TGTGCAAGTCGCCCTATTTGCCGGGACAGGGGGCCGAATGAGCAGTTCTTC. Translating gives CASRPICRDRGPNEQFF.

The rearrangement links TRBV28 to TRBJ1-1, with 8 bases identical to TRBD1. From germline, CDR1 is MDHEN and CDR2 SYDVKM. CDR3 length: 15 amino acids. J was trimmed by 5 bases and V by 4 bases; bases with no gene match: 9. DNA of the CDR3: TGTGCCAGCAGTTCATCCGGGACAGGATTAACTGAAGCTTTCTTT. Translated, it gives CASSSSGTGLTEAFF.